A selection of T cell receptor beta chains follows, all from one sample in a study of blood T cells in healthy people across ages. TCRdb processed the 5' RACE reads anew with MiXCR; each CDR3 protein has one entry. The data show 1.6 million or so distinct CDR3 sequences, roughly 30% seen once. The sequenced sample consisted of blood. The receptor set was obtained from a woman aged 25 to 39 in good health. The CDR3 runs from the conserved cysteine through the conserved F or W. D genes are given only for firm matches. The size entry is marked missing in some rows and otherwise reads once, few, many or a size class.

J gene,clone size,V gene,D gene,CDR3 DNA,CDR3 protein
TRBJ2-1,NA,TRBV24-1,NA,TGTTCCACCAGTGAGTCAGGCGGGGTGTCTTCAAATGAGCAGTTCTTC,CSTSESGGVSSNEQFF
TRBJ2-5,many,TRBV12-3/TRBV12-4,NA,TGTGCCAGCAGTTTGCCGGGACATCAAGAGACCCAGTACTTC,CASSLPGHQETQYF
TRBJ2-7,NA,TRBV20-1,NA,TGCAGTGCTCGGACAGCCGAGCAGTACTTC,CSARTAEQYF
TRBJ1-5,many,TRBV10-3,NA,TGTGCCATCAGTGAACAAAATCAGCCCCAGCATTTT,CAISEQNQPQHF
TRBJ2-1,few,TRBV5-6,NA,TGTGCCAGCAGCTTGAGGCAAGGGTCCACCGATGAGCAGTTCTTC,CASSLRQGSTDEQFF
TRBJ2-1,NA,TRBV5-1,TRBD2,TGCGCCAGCAGCCAGATAGCGGGAGAGTCTTACAATGAGCAGTTCTTC,CASSQIAGESYNEQFF
TRBJ2-1,few,TRBV11-2,NA,TGTGCCAGCAGCCTCTCCACAGGGTACAATGAGCAGTTCTTC,CASSLSTGYNEQFF
TRBJ1-2,once,TRBV20-1,TRBD1,TGCAGTGCCGGGACAGGGGGTAGCGGTGGCTACACCTTC,CSAGTGGSGGYTF
TRBJ2-7,many,TRBV2,NA,TGTGCCAGCAGCTATCCAGGCGAGCAGTACTTC,CASSYPGEQYF
TRBJ2-3,many,TRBV4-2,TRBD2,TGTGCCAGCAGCCAAGCTGGGCTAGCGGGGGGCCGCACAGATACGCAGTATTTT,CASSQAGLAGGRTDTQYF
TRBJ2-3,NA,TRBV7-6,TRBD2,TGTGCCAGCAGCTTACGGACGTCCTGGGACTATGGGGATACGCAGTATTTT,CASSLRTSWDYGDTQYF
TRBJ1-5,NA,TRBV20-1,TRBD1,TGCAGTGCTAGAGATACACAGGGGCATCAGCCCCAGCATTTT,CSARDTQGHQPQHF
TRBJ2-7,NA,TRBV7-6,TRBD2,TGTGCCAGCAGCTCTGGACTAGCCCCCTACGAGCAGTACTTC,CASSSGLAPYEQYF
TRBJ1-5,NA,TRBV27,TRBD1,TGTGCCAGCAGTCGGTTCGGGACAGGGATTGTTCAGCCCCAGCATTTT,CASSRFGTGIVQPQHF
TRBJ2-1,NA,TRBV20-1,NA,TGCAGTGCTGTGGAGGGAGTTTCACCATCCAATGAGCAGTTCTTC,CSAVEGVSPSNEQFF
TRBJ2-1,NA,TRBV7-3,NA,TGTGCCAGCAGCGCCACACAGCGAGCGAGTGAGCAGTTCTTC,CASSATQRASEQFF
TRBJ2-3,once,TRBV12-3/TRBV12-4,NA,TGTGCCAGCAGTCCCGGGGCTAGGGGAGATACGCAGTATTTT,CASSPGARGDTQYF
TRBJ1-5,NA,TRBV6-1,TRBD1,TGTGCCAGCACCCGGACAGGGGTCGGTGGTCAGCCCCAGCATTTT,CASTRTGVGGQPQHF
TRBJ2-7,NA,TRBV28,NA,TGTGCCAGCAGTTTGATAGGTCAAAGCGGCTACGAGCAGTACTTC,CASSLIGQSGYEQYF
TRBJ1-5,few,TRBV20-1,TRBD1,TGCAGTGCTAGAAGGGCAGGGGGTCAGCCCCAGCATTTT,CSARRAGGQPQHF
TRBJ2-5,NA,TRBV20-1,NA,TGCAGTGCCAGACCCCCGACTCCGCAAGAGACCCAGTACTTC,CSARPPTPQETQYF
TRBJ2-7,few,TRBV3-1,TRBD1,TGTGCCAGCAGCCAAGAACCCATCATTACAGGGGCTAGCGAGCAGTACTTC,CASSQEPIITGASEQYF
TRBJ1-5,NA,TRBV6-1,TRBD1,TGTGCCAGCAGTGTGCGTCAGGCAGGACAGGGAGGTCAGCCCCAGCATTTT,CASSVRQAGQGGQPQHF
TRBJ2-1,NA,TRBV27,TRBD1,TGTGCCAGCAGTCCCATCGGGACAGCACAAGAGACCCAGTTCTTC,CASSPIGTAQETQFF
TRBJ2-7,NA,TRBV7-9,TRBD2,TGTGCCAGCAGCCCGGGGGGGTTCCCCTACGAGCAGTACTTC,CASSPGGFPYEQYF
TRBJ1-1,NA,TRBV11-2,NA,TGTGCCAGCAGCCCCCAGGGTGTCATGAACACTGAAGCTTTCTTT,CASSPQGVMNTEAFF
TRBJ2-7,few,TRBV28,NA,TGTGCCAGCATCGGGAGAACCTCCTACGAGCAGTACTTC,CASIGRTSYEQYF
TRBJ2-3,few,TRBV11-2,NA,TGTGCCAGCAGCTTAGATCGAGCGGGTACGCAGTATTTT,CASSLDRAGTQYF
TRBJ2-7,NA,TRBV5-1,TRBD2,TGCGCCAGCAGCTTGGAAGTAGCTAGCGGGAGGCCGGAGCAGTACTTC,CASSLEVASGRPEQYF
TRBJ2-7,NA,TRBV29-1,TRBD2,TGCAGCGTTGTCAGGCTAGCGGGCTCCTACGAGCAGTACTTC,CSVVRLAGSYEQYF
TRBJ2-3,few,TRBV24-1,NA,TGTGCCACCAGTCTACAGGGTGCAGATACGCAGTATTTT,CATSLQGADTQYF
TRBJ1-1,NA,TRBV18,TRBD1,TGTGCCAGCTCGCGACAGGGAATAAGGGAAGCTTTCTTT,CASSRQGIREAFF
TRBJ2-1,once,TRBV24-1,NA,TGTGCCACCAGGGACGGGACAAGCGATGAGCAGTTCTTC,CATRDGTSDEQFF
TRBJ1-2,NA,TRBV29-1,NA,TGCAGCGTTGACAGAATTTATGGCTACACCTTC,CSVDRIYGYTF
TRBJ1-5,many,TRBV2,NA,TGTGCCAGCAGTGTGGGACAGCCCCAGCATTTT,CASSVGQPQHF
TRBJ2-7,few,TRBV27,TRBD1,TGTGCCAGCAGTCCAAAACGGGACAGATTCTACGAGCAGTACTTC,CASSPKRDRFYEQYF
TRBJ2-5,few,TRBV7-6,TRBD1,TGTGCCAGCAGCTTATGGGGTGGTGGGACAGGGGAAGAGACCCAGTACTTC,CASSLWGGGTGEETQYF
TRBJ1-5,NA,TRBV4-2,NA,TGTGCCAGCAGCCAAGAAGGTTTCAGCTTCAATCAGCCCCAGCATTTT,CASSQEGFSFNQPQHF
TRBJ2-3,NA,TRBV6-1,TRBD2,TGTGCCAGCAGATGGCTAGCGGGAGATACGCAGTATTTT,CASRWLAGDTQYF
TRBJ2-3,NA,TRBV15,NA,TGTGCCACCAGCAGAGATGCGACAGCAGATACGCAGTATTTT,CATSRDATADTQYF
TRBJ2-3,NA,TRBV11-2,TRBD1,TGTGCCGGCAGCTTCCAGGGGGCAACAGATACGCAGTATTTT,CAGSFQGATDTQYF
TRBJ2-1,many,TRBV20-1,TRBD2,TGCAGTGCCACGAATTTAGCGGGAGGTTCCTACAATGAGCAGTTCTTC,CSATNLAGGSYNEQFF
TRBJ2-1,NA,TRBV12-3/TRBV12-4,NA,TGTGCCAGCAGTCCCGGGCCTCCTAAGGGCAATGAGCAGTTCTTC,CASSPGPPKGNEQFF
TRBJ1-1,NA,TRBV9,NA,TGTGCCAGCAGCGGGGGAACTATGAACACTGAAGCTTTCTTT,CASSGGTMNTEAFF
TRBJ2-1,many,TRBV29-1,NA,TGCAGCGTCGCGGGACAGATCAATGAGCAGTTCTTC,CSVAGQINEQFF
TRBJ2-3,NA,TRBV9,TRBD2,TGTGCCAGCAGCGTAGGTAATAGCGGGAGCACAGATACGCAGTATTTT,CASSVGNSGSTDTQYF
TRBJ1-6,NA,TRBV25-1,NA,TGTGCCAGCAGTGCCCGGGACTTGGGATCCCTCCACTTT,CASSARDLGSLHF
TRBJ2-3,NA,TRBV13,NA,TGTGCCAGCAGCTTCTCCGGACAGATCACAGATACGCAGTATTTT,CASSFSGQITDTQYF
TRBJ2-5,few,TRBV24-1,NA,TGTGCCACCAGTGATAATGGTGAGACCCAGTACTTC,CATSDNGETQYF